This paragraph reports one TCR beta chain. Measured with immunoSEQ multiplex PCR; TCRdb has only the in-frame clones, and not every one. The table records about 60,000 clones, 90% to 95% of them present only once. This entry is derived from a study of T cell changes during pregnancy in multiple sclerosis. CDR3 size: 15 residues. The ends were cut back, 5 bases at V and 7 bases at J, with 17 bases in the middle. Germline V gene data show CDR1 as SGHTA and CDR2 as FQGNSA. The chain joins TRBV7-2 to TRBJ1-4; D call uncertain. The sequence came from a female donor with multiple sclerosis, enrolled in a pregnancy study. The sequencing here drew on CD4+ T cells from peripheral blood mononuclear cells, taken in the first trimester of pregnancy. CDR3 sequence: CASSMNPVLSEKLFF. Written as DNA, the CDR3 is TGTGCCAGCAGCATGAACCCGGTCCTTTCTGAAAAACTGTTTTTT.